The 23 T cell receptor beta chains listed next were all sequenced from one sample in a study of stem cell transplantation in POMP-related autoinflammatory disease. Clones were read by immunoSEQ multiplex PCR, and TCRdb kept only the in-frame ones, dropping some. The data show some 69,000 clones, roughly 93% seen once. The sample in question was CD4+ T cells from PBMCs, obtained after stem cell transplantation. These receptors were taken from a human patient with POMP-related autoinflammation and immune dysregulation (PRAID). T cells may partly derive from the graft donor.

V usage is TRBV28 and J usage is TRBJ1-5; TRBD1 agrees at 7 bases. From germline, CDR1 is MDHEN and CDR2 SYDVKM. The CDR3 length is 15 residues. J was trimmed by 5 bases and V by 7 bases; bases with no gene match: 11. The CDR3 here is CASKGIAGGYQPQHF. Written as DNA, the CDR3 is TGTGCCAGCAAAGGGATTGCAGGGGGATATCAGCCCCAGCATTTT. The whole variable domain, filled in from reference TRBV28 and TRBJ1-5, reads DVKVTQSSRYLVKRTGEKVFLECVQDMDHENMFWYRQDPGLGLRLIYFSYDVKMKEKGDIPEGYSVSREKKERFSLILESASTNQTSMYLCASKGIAGGYQPQHFGDGTRLSIL.

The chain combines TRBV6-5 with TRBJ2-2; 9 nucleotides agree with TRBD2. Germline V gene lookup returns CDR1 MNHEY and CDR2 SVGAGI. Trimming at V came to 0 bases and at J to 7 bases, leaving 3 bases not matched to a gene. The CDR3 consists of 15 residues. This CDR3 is CASSYSNSGSGELFF. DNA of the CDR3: TGTGCCAGCAGTTACTCTAATAGCGGGAGCGGGGAGCTGTTTTTT.

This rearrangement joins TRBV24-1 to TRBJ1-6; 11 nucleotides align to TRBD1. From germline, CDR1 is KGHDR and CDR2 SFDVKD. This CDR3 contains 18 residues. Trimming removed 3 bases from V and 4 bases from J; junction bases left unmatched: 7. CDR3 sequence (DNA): TGTGCCACCAGTGATGGGACAGGGGGAGTCAGTTATAATTCACCCCTCCACTTT. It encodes CATSDGTGGVSYNSPLHF.

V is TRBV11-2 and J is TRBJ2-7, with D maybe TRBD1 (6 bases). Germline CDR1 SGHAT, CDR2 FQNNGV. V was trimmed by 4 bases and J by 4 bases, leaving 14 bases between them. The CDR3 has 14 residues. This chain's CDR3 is CASSSSRGQYEQYV. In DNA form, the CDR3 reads TGTGCCAGCAGCTCCAGCAGGGGTCAGTACGAGCAGTACGTC.

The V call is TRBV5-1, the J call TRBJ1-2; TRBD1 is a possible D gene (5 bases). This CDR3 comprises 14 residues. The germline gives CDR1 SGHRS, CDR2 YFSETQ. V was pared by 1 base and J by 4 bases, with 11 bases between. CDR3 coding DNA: TGCGCCAGCAGCTTGACAGGTAACGGCTATGGCTACACCTTC. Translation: CASSLTGNGYGYTF.

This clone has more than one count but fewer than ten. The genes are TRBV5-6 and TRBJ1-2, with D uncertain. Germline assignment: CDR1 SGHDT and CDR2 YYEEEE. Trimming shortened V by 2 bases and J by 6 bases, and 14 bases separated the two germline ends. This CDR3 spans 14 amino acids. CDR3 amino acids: CASSFGRVRDGYTF. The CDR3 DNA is TGTGCCAGCAGCTTTGGGCGTGTGCGGGATGGCTACACCTTC.

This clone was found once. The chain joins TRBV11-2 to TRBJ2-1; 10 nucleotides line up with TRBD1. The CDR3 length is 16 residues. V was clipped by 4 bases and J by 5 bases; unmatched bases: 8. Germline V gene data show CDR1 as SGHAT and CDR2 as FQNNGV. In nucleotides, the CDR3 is TGTGCCAGCAGCTGGCTCCGGGACAGGGGCAACAATGAGCAGTTCTTC. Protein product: CASSWLRDRGNNEQFF. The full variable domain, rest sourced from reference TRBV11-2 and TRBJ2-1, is EAGVAQSPRYKIIEKRQSVAFWCNPISGHATLYWYQQILGQGPKLLIQFQNNGVVDDSQLPKDRFSAERLKGVDSTLKIQPAKLEDSAVYLCASSWLRDRGNNEQFFGPGTRLTVL.

The CDR3 DNA reads as TGTGCCAGCACCAGGACGAGAGGGACTGAAGCTTTCTTT. Translating it yields CASTRTRGTEAFF. The chain recombines TRBV27 with TRBJ1-1, with no clear D. V was clipped by 7 bases and J by 5 bases, with 14 bases between them. Germline V CDR1 and CDR2: MNHEY, SMNVEV (reference sequence). The CDR3 is 13 residues long.

This CDR3 is CASSLMGRGNSPLHF. In DNA, the CDR3 is TGTGCCAGCAGTTTAATGGGACGGGGTAATTCACCCCTCCACTTT. V and J are TRBV28 and TRBJ1-6; maybe TRBD1 (5 bases). Germline-derived CDR1 and CDR2 are MDHEN and SYDVKM. The V and J ends lost 2 bases and 6 bases respectively, with 11 bases between them. The CDR3 loop spans 15 amino acids.

The CDR3 here is CASSEQVYNEQFF. For the CDR3, the DNA is TGTGCCAGCAGTGAACAGGTCTACAATGAGCAGTTCTTC. The chain carries TRBV6-1 and TRBJ2-1; D ambiguous. Trimming took off 2 bases at V and 3 bases at J, with 5 bases between the two ends. Germline V gives CDR1 MNHNS, CDR2 SASEGT. This CDR3 region has 13 residues.

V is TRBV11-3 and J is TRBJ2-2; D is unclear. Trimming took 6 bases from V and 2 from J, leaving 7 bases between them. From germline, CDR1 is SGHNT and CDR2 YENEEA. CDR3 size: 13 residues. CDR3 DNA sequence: TGTGCCAGCAGTTACAGAAACACCGGGGAGCTGTTTTTT. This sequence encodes CASSYRNTGELFF.

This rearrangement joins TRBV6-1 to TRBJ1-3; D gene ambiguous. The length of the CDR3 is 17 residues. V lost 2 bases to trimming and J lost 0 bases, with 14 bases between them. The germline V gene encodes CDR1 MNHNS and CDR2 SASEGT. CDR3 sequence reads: CASSEYIATISGNTIYF. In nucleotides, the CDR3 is TGTGCCAGCAGTGAATATATTGCTACAATCTCTGGAAACACCATATATTTT.

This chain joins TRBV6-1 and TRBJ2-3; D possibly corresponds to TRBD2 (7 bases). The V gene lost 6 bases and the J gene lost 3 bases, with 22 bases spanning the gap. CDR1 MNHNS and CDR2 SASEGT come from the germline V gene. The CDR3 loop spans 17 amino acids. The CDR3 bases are TGTGCCAGCAGCGAAAAATCGTGGGGGGGCGCGACAGATACGCAGTATTTT. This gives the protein CASSEKSWGGATDTQYF.

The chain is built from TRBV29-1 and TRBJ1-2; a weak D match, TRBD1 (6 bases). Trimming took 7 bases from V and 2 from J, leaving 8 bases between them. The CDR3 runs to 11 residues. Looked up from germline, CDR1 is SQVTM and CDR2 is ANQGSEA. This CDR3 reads CSDTGNYGYTF. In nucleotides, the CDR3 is TGCAGCGATACAGGGAACTATGGCTACACCTTC. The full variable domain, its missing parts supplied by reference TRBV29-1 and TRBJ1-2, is SAVISQKPSRDICQRGTSLTIQCQVDSQVTMMFWYRQQPGQSLTLIATANQGSEATYESGFVIDKFPISRPNLTFSTLTVSNMSPEDSSIYLCSDTGNYGYTFGSGTRLTVV.

The CDR3 DNA reads as TGCGCCAGCAGCTTGGAATCGGGGGGGACTGAAGCTTTCTTT. Translated, it gives CASSLESGGTEAFF. The chain carries TRBV5-1 and TRBJ1-1; possible D gene TRBD1, 5 bases. Germline V lookup: CDR1 SGHRS, CDR2 YFSETQ. The CDR3 runs to 14 residues. Trimming took off 0 bases at V and 5 bases at J, with 11 bases between the two ends.

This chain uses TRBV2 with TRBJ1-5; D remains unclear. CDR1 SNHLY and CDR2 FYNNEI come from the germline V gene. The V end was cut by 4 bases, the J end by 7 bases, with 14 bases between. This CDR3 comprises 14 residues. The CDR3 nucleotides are TGTGCCAGCAGTGCGGGTTCGGGCGGGCAGCCCCAGCATTTT. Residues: CASSAGSGGQPQHF.

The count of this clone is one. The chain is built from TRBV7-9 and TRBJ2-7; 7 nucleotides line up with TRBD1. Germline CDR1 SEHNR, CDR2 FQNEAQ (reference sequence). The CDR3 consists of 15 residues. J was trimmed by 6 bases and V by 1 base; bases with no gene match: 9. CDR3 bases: TGTGCCAGCAGCTTAGTGGGTGACAGGGCGCGCGAGCAGTACGTC. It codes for CASSLVGDRAREQYV.

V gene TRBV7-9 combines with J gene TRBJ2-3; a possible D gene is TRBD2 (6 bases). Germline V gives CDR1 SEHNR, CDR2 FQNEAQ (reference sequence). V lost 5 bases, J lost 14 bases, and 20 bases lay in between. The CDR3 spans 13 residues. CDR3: CASSPGLRDARYF. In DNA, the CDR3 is TGTGCCAGCAGCCCTGGGCTGCGGGACGCTAGGTATTTT.

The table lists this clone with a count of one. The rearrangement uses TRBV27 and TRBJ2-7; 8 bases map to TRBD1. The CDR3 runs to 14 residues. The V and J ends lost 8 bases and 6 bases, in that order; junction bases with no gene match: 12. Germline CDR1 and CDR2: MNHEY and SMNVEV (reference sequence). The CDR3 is CASCPAGGNPEQYF. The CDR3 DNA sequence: TGTGCCAGCTGCCCAGCAGGGGGCAATCCCGAGCAGTACTTC.

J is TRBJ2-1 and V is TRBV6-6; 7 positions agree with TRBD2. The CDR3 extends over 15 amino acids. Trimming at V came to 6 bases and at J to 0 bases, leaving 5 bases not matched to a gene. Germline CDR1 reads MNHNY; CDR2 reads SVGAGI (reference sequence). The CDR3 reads CASRGGWSSYNEQFF. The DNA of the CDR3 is TGTGCCAGCAGGGGGGGGTGGAGCTCCTACAATGAGCAGTTCTTC.

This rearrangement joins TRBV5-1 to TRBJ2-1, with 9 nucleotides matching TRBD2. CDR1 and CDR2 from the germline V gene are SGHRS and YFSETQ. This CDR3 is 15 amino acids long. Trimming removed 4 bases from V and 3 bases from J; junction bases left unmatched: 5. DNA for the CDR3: TGCGCCAGCAGCCCGGGCGGGGGGGACTACAATGAGCAGTTCTTC. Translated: CASSPGGGDYNEQFF. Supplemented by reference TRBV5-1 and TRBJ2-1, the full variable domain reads KAGVTQTPRYLIKTRGQQVTLSCSPISGHRSVSWYQQTPGQGLQFLFEYFSETQRNKGNFPGRFSGRQFSNSRSEMNVSTLELGDSALYLCASSPGGGDYNEQFFGPGTRLTVL.

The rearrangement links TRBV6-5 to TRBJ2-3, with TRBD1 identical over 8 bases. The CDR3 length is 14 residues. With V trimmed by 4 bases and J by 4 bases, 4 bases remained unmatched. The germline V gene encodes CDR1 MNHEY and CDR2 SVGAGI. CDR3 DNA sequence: TGTGCCAGCAGTTGGGCAGGGGGCCCAGATACGCAGTATTTT. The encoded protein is CASSWAGGPDTQYF.

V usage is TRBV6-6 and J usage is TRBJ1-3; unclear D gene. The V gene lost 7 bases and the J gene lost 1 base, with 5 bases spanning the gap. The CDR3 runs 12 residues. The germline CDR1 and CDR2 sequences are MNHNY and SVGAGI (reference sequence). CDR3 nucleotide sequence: TGTGCCAGCAAGGTTTCTGGAAACACCATATATTTT. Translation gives CASKVSGNTIYF.